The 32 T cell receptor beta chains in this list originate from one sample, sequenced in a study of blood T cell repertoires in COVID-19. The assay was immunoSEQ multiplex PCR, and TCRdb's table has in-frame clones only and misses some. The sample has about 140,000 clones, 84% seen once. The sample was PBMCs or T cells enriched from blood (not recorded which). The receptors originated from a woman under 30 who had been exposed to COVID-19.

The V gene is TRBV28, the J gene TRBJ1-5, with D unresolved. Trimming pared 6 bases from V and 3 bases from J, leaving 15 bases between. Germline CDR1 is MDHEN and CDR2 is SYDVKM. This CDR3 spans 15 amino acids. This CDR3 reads CASSLLGGNNQPQHF. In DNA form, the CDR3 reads TGTGCCAGCAGCCTCCTAGGAGGGAACAATCAGCCCCAGCATTTT.

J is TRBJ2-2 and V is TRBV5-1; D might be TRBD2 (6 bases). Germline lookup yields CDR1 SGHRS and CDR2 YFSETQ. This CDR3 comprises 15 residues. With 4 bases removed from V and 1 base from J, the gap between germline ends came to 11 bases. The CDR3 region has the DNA TGCGCCAGCAGCCCTGGGACTCAGAACACCGGGGAGCTGTTTTTT. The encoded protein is CASSPGTQNTGELFF.

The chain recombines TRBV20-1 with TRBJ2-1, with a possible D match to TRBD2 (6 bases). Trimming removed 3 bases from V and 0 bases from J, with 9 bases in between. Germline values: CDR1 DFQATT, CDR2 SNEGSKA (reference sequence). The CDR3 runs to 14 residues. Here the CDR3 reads CSASISGSYNEQFF. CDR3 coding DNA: TGCAGTGCTAGTATTAGCGGCTCCTACAATGAGCAGTTCTTC.

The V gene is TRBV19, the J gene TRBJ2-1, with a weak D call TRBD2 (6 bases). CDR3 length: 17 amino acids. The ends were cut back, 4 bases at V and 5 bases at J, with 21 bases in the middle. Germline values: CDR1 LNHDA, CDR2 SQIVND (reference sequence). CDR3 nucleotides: TGTGCCAGTAGTACATACTACGACGCGGGGCGGAACAATGAGCAGTTCTTC. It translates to CASSTYYDAGRNNEQFF.

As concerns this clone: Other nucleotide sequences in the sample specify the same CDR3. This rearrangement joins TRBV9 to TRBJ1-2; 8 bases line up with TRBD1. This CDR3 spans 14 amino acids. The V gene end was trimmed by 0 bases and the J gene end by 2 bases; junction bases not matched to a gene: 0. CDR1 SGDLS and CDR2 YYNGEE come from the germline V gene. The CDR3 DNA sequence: TGTGCCAGCAGCGTAGGGACAGGGAACTATGGCTACACCTTC. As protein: CASSVGTGNYGYTF.

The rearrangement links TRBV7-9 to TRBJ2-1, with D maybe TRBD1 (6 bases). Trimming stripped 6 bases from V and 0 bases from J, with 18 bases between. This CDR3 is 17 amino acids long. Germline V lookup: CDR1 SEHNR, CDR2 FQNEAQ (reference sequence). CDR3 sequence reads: CASRPQTGSGSYNEQFF. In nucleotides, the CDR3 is TGTGCCAGCAGACCTCAAACAGGGTCCGGCTCCTACAATGAGCAGTTCTTC.

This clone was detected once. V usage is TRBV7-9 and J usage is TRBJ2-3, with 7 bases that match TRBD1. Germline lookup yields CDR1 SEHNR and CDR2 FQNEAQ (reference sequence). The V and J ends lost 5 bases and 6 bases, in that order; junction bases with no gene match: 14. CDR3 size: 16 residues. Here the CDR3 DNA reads TGTGCCAGCAGCGACGAGGAGAGGGGGCGCGGGGATACGCAGTATTTT. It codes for CASSDEERGRGDTQYF.

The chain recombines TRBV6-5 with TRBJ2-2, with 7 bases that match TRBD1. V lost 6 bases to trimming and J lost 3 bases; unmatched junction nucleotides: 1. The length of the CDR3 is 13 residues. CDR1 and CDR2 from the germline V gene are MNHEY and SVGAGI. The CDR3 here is CASSDRDTGELFF. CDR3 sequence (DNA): TGTGCCAGCAGCGACAGGGACACCGGGGAGCTGTTTTTT.

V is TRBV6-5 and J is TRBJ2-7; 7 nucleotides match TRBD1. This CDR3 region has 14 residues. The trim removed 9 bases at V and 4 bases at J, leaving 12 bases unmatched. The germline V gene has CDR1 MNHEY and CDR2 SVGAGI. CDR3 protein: CASNHGQEVYEQYF. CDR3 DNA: TGTGCCAGTAACCATGGACAGGAGGTTTACGAGCAGTACTTC.

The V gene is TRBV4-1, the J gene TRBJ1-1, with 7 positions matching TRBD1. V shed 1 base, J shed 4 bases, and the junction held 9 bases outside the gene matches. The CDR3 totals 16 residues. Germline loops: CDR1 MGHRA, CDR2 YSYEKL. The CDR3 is CASSQGPGGSGTEAFF. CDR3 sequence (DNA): TGCGCCAGCAGCCAAGGACCAGGGGGATCAGGCACTGAAGCTTTCTTT.

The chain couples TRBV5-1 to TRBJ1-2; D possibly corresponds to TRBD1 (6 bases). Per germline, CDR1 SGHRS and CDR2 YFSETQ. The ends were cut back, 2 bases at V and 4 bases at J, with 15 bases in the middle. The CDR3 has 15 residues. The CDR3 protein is CASSFRGAEGYGYTF. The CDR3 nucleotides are TGCGCCAGCAGCTTTCGGGGGGCAGAGGGCTATGGCTACACCTTC.

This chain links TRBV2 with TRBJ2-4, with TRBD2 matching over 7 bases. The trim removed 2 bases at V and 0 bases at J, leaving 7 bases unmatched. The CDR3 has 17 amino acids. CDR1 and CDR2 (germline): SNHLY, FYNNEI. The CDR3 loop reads CASSEKVGGGAKNIQYF. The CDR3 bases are TGTGCCAGCAGTGAAAAGGTGGGGGGGGGAGCCAAAAACATTCAGTACTTC.

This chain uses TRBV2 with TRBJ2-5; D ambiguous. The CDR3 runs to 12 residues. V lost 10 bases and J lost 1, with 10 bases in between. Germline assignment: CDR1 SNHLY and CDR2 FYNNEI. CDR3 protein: CATSALQETQYF. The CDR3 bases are TGTGCCACCTCAGCGCTCCAAGAGACCCAGTACTTC.

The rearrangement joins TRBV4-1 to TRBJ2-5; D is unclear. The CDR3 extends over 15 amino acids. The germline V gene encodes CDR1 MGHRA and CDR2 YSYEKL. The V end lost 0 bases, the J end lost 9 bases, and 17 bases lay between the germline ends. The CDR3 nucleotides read TGCGCCAGCAGCCAAGATAATGAGGCGGCTCGGGCCCAGTACTTC. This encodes CASSQDNEAARAQYF.

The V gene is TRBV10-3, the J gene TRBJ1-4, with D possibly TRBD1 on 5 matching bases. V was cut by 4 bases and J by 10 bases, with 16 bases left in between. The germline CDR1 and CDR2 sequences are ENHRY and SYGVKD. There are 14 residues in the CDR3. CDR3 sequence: CAISGPGTGGKLFF. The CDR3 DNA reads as TGTGCCATCAGTGGACCCGGGACCGGGGGAAAACTGTTTTTT.

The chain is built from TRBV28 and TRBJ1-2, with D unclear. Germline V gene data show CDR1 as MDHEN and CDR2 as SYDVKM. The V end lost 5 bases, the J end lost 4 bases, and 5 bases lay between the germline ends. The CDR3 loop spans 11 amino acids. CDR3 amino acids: CASSILYGYTF. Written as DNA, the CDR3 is TGTGCCAGCAGTATCCTCTATGGCTACACCTTC.

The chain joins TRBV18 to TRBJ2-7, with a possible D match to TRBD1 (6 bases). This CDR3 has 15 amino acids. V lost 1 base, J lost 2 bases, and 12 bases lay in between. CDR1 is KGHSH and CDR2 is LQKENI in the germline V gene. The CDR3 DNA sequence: TGTGCCAGCTCACCACGCCAACAGGGAGCCTACGAGCAGTACTTC. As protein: CASSPRQQGAYEQYF.

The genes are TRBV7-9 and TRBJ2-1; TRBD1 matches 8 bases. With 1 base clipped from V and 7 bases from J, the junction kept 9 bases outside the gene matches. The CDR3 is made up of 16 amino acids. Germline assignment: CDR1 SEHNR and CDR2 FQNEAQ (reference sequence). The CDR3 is CASSLVVGQGVNEQFF. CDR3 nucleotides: TGTGCCAGCAGCTTAGTTGTTGGACAGGGTGTAAATGAGCAGTTCTTC.

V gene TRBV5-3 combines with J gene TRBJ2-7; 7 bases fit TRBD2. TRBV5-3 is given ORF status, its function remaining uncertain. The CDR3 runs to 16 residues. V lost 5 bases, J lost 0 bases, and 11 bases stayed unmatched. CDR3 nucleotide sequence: TGTGCCAGAAGACCTCCTAGCGGCTCTAGCTCCTACGAGCAGTACTTC. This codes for CARRPPSGSSSYEQYF.

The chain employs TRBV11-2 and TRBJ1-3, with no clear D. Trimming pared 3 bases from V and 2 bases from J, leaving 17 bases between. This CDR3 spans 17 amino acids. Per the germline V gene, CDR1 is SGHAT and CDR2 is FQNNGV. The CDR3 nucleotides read TGTGCCAGCAGCTTTGCCACAAGTACGAGGCCTGGAAACACCATATATTTT. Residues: CASSFATSTRPGNTIYF.

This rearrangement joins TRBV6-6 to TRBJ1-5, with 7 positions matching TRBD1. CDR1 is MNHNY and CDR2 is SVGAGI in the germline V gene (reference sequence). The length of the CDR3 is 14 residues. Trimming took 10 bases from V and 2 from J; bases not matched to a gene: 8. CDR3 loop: CAISRQGGNQPQHF. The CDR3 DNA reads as TGTGCCATCTCCCGACAGGGCGGCAATCAGCCCCAGCATTTT.

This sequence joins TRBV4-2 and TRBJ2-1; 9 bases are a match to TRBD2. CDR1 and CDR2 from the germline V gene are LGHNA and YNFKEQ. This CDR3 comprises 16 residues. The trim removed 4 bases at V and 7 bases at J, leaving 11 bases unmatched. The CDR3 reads CASSRRLAEELNEQFF. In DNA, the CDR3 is TGTGCCAGCAGCCGCAGACTAGCGGAGGAGTTAAATGAGCAGTTCTTC.

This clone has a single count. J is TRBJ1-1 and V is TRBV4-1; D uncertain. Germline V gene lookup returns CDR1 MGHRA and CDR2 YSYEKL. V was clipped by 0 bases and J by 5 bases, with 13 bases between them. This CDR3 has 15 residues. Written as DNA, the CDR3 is TGCGCCAGCAGCCAAGAAATAGGAGGAAAAACTGAAGCTTTCTTT. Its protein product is CASSQEIGGKTEAFF.

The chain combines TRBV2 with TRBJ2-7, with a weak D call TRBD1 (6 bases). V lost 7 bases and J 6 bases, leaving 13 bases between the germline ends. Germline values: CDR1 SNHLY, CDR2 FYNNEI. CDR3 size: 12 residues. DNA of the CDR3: TGTGCCAGCACTATCACAGGGACCGAGCAGTACTTC. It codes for CASTITGTEQYF.

The CDR3 protein is CASSPAETSGRNEQYF. CDR3 nucleotides: TGTGCCAGCTCACCAGCTGAAACTAGCGGGAGAAACGAGCAGTACTTC. The rearrangement links TRBV18 to TRBJ2-7; TRBD2 matches at 11 bases. The J segment lost 5 bases and the V segment lost 2 bases, leaving 8 bases of the junction unmatched. There are 16 residues in the CDR3. Germline V gene data show CDR1 as KGHSH and CDR2 as LQKENI.

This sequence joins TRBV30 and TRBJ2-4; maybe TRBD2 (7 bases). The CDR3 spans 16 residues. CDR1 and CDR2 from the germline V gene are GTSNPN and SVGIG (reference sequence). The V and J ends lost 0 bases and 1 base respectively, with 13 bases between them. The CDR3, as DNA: TGTGCCTGGAGTGTACGGGGGGCGCGGGCCAAAAACATTCAGTACTTC. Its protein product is CAWSVRGARAKNIQYF.

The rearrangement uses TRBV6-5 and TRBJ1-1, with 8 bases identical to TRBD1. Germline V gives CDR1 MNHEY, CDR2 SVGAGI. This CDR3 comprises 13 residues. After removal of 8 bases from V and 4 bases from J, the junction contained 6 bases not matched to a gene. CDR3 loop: CASQEDRATEAFF. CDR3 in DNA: TGTGCCAGCCAGGAGGACAGGGCCACTGAAGCTTTCTTT.

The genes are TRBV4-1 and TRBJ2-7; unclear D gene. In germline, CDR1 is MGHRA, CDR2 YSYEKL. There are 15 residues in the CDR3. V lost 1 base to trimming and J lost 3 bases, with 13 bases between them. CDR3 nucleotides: TGCGCCAGCAGCCAAGGATCCCTGTGGAGCTACGAGCAGTACTTC. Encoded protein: CASSQGSLWSYEQYF.

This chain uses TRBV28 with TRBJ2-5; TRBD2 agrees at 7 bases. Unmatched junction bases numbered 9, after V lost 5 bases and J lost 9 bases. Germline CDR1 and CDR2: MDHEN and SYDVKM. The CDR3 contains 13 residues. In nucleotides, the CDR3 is TGTGCCAGCAGTCGACTAGCCCGTGAGGCCCAGTACTTC. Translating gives CASSRLAREAQYF.

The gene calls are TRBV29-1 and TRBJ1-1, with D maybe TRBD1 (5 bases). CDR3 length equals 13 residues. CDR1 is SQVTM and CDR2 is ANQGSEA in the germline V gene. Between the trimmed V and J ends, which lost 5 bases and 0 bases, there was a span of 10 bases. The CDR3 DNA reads TGCAGCGTTCAGGGTTTCATGAACACTGAAGCTTTCTTT. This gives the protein CSVQGFMNTEAFF.

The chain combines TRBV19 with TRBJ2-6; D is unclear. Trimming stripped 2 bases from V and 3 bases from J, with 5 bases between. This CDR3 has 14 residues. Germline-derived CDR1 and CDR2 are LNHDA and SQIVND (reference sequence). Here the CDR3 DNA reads TGTGCCAGTAGTATACCCCTTGGGGCCAACGTCCTGACTTTC. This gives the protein CASSIPLGANVLTF.

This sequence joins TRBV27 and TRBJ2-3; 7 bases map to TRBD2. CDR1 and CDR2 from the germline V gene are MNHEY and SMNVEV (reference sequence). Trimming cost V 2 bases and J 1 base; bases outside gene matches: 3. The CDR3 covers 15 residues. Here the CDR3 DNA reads TGTGCCAGCAGTTTACTTGGACTAGGCACAGATACGCAGTATTTT. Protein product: CASSLLGLGTDTQYF.